The clone carrying this T cell receptor (beta chain) was picked up many times. The J segment lost 7 bases and the V segment lost 1 base, leaving 6 bases of the junction unmatched. Germline V lookup: CDR1 KGHDR, CDR2 SFDVKD. This CDR3 has 15 residues. This entry is derived from a study of T cells in Graves' hyperthyroidism and ophthalmopathy. Amplification of TCR beta CDR3 regions was performed using RNA transcripts as template. TCR CDR3 regions were first amplified by RT-PCR with HTBI primers. TCRdb ran MiXCR on the multiplex PCR reads and lists one entry per CDR3 protein. The sample holds about half a million distinct CDR3 sequences, approximately 25% seen once.

The chain carries TRBV24-1 and TRBJ2-4; 7 nucleotides align to TRBD1. This clonotype was obtained from a woman in her 30s with Graves' ophthalmopathy. The specimen was blood. CDR3 amino acids: CATSDFVGGMNIQYF. In nucleotides, the CDR3 is TGTGCCACCAGTGATTTTGTAGGGGGCATGAACATTCAGTACTTC.